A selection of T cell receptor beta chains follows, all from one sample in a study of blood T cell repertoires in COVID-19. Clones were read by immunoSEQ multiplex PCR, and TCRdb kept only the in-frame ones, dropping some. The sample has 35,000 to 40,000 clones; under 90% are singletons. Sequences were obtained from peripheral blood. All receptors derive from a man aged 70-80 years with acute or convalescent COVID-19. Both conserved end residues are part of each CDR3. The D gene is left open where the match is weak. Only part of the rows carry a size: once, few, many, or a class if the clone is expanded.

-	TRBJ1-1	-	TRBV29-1	CSGAAGTEAFF	TGCAGCGGGGCCGCGGGGACTGAAGCTTTCTTT
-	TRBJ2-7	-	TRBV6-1	CASSLLTASSYEQYF	TGTGCCAGCAGTCTCCTGACAGCGAGCTCCTACGAGCAGTACTTC
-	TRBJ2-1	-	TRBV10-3	CAPSRQAEQFF	TGTGCCCCCTCCAGACAGGCCGAGCAGTTCTTC
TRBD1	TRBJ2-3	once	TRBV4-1	CASSRQTGGFRTDTQYF	TGCGCCAGCAGCCGACAGACAGGGGGTTTTAGGACAGATACGCAGTATTTT
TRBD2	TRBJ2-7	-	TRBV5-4	CASSLYSGRDLYEQYF	TGTGCCAGCAGCCTCTATAGCGGGAGGGACTTGTACGAGCAGTACTTC
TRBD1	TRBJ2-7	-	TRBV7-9	CASSDAGTGTYEQYF	TGTGCCAGCAGCGACGCCGGGACAGGGACATACGAGCAGTACTTC
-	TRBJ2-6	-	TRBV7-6	CASSLGRSSGANVLTF	TGTGCCAGCAGCTTAGGACGGAGCTCTGGGGCCAACGTCCTGACTTTC
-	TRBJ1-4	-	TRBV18	CASHQLTDNEKLFF	TGTGCCAGCCATCAACTTACAGATAATGAAAAACTGTTTTTT
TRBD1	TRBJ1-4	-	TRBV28	CASSLGQGGEKLFF	TGTGCCAGCAGTTTAGGACAGGGAGGCGAAAAACTGTTTTTT
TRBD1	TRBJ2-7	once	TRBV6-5	CASSFRDSGDRYF	TGTGCCAGCAGTTTTCGGGACAGCGGAGATCGGTACTTC
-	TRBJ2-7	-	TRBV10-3	CAITDGSGVSYEQYF	TGTGCCATCACCGACGGTAGCGGAGTATCCTACGAGCAGTACTTC
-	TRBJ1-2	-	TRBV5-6	CASSVVVGGNYGYTF	TGTGCCAGCAGCGTCGTGGTAGGAGGGAACTATGGCTACACCTTC
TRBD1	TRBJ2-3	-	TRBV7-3	CASSLGDSVPGHTQYF	TGTGCCAGCAGCTTAGGGGACAGCGTACCCGGGCATACGCAGTATTTT
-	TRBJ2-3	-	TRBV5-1	CASSLGGGTTDTQYF	TGCGCCAGCAGCTTGGGTGGCGGGACTACAGATACGCAGTATTTT
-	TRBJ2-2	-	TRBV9	CASSVGGLVNTGELFF	TGTGCCAGCAGCGTAGGAGGGCTTGTGAACACCGGGGAGCTGTTTTTT
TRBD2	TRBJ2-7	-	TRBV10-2	CASSVPSGRDSSYEQYF	TGCGCCAGCAGTGTACCTAGCGGGAGGGACTCCTCCTACGAGCAGTACTTC
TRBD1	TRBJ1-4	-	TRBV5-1	CASSLQGVTNEKLFF	TGCGCCAGCAGCTTACAGGGGGTAACTAATGAAAAACTGTTTTTT
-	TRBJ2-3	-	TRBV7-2	CASSLYQASTDTQYF	TGTGCCAGCAGCTTATATCAGGCCAGCACAGATACGCAGTATTTT
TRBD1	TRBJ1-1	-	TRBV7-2	CASSLDRGGTEAFF	TGTGCCAGCAGCTTAGACAGGGGTGGCACTGAAGCTTTCTTT
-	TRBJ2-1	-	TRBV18	CASSPSRDNEQFF	TGTGCCAGCTCACCAAGCAGGGACAATGAGCAGTTCTTC
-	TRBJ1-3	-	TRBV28	CASSLGGSSGNTIYF	TGTGCCAGCAGTTTGGGAGGTAGCTCTGGAAACACCATATATTTT
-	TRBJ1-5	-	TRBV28	CASSFRQPQHF	TGTGCCAGCAGTTTCAGGCAGCCCCAGCATTTT
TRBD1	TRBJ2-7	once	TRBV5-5	CASSRQGANGYEQYF	TGTGCCAGCAGCAGACAGGGGGCTAACGGCTACGAGCAGTACTTC
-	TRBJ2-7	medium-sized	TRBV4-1	CASSQGQGGEQYF	TGCGCCAGCAGCCAAGGACAGGGAGGCGAGCAGTACTTC
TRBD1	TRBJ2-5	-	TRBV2	CATSADREETQYF	TGTGCCACCTCAGCCGACAGGGAAGAGACCCAGTACTTC
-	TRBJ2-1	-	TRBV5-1	CASSLEGLQVSRIF	TGCGCCAGCAGCTTGGAGGGTCTACAGGTATCGCGGATCTTC
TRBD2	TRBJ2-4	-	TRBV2	CASSELAAENIQYF	TGTGCCAGCAGTGAACTAGCGGCGGAAAACATTCAGTACTTC
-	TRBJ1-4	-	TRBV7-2	CASSFRAGPNEKLFF	TGTGCCAGCAGCTTCAGAGCGGGACCTAATGAAAAACTGTTTTTT
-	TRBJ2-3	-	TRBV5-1	CASSLDGERTDTQYF	TGCGCCAGCAGCTTGGATGGGGAGCGCACAGATACGCAGTATTTT
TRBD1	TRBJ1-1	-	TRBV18	CASSPDRRRTEAFF	TGTGCCAGCTCCCCGGACAGGAGGAGGACTGAAGCTTTCTTT
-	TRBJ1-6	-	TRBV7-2	CASSLRRNNSPLHF	TGTGCCAGCAGCTTACGCAGAAATAATTCACCCCTCCACTTT
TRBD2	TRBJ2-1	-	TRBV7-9	CASSPLAAAYNEQFF	TGTGCCAGCAGCCCTCTAGCGGCCGCCTACAATGAGCAGTTCTTC
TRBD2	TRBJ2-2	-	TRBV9	CASSPRLAGGWGGELFF	TGTGCCAGCAGCCCAAGACTAGCGGGAGGTTGGGGCGGGGAGCTGTTTTTT
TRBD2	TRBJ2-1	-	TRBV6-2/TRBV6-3	CASSYSTSTDEQFF	TGTGCCAGCAGTTACTCGACTAGCACGGATGAGCAGTTCTTC
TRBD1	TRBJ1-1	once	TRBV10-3	CAIRADRGNTEAFF	TGTGCCATCAGGGCCGACAGGGGGAACACTGAAGCTTTCTTT
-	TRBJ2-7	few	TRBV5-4	CASSLGGQIYEQYF	TGTGCCAGCAGCCTCGGGGGTCAGATCTACGAGCAGTACTTC